This TCR beta chain comes out of a study of T cell responses to AZD1222 COVID-19 vaccine. Study results and limitations: Following two doses of AZD1222, Spike-specific TCR breadth and depth rose. Repertoire sampling occurred only after the peak T cell response. Baseline testing showed seropositivity in only five to seven AZD1222 recipients.

Using immunoSEQ multiplex PCR, the repertoire was profiled, and TCRdb retains in-frame clones only, with some absent. The sample has around 87,000 clones; around 84% are singletons. To note about this clone: Its cognate antigen is unknown.

CDR1 is SEHNR, CDR2 FQNEAQ, per germline (reference sequence). Trimming removed 4 bases from V and 5 bases from J; junction bases left unmatched: 9. This CDR3 is built from 15 residues. This receptor was obtained from an adult in good health. The chain is built from TRBV7-9 and TRBJ1-1; 8 bases are shared with TRBD1. This material consisted of peripheral blood, taken on day 0 of AZD1222 vaccination. The CDR3 DNA is TGTGCCAGCAGCTCTCAGGGGGCGCGGGGGACTGAAGCTTTCTTT. It encodes CASSSQGARGTEAFF.